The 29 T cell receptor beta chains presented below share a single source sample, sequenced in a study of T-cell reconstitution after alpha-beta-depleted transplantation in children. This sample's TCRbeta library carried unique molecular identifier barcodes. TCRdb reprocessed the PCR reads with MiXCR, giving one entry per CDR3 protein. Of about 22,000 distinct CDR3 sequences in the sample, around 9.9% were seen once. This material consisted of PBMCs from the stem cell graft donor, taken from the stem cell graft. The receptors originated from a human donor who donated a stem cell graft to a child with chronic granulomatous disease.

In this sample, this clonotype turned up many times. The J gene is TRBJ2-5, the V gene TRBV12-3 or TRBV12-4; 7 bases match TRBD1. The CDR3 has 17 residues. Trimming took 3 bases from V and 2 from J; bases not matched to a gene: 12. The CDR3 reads CASSFSLGGLSQETQYF. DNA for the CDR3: TGTGCCAGCAGTTTTTCCCTAGGGGGCCTTTCTCAAGAGACCCAGTACTTC.

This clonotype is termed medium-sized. CDR3 residues: CASSLAEGGGYTEAFF. The DNA for the CDR3 is TGTGCCAGCAGCTTAGCAGAGGGAGGCGGGTACACTGAAGCTTTCTTT. V gene TRBV7-6 combines with J gene TRBJ1-1, with no clear D. V was shortened by 0 bases and J by 3 bases, with 14 bases between the two germline ends. The CDR3 has 16 residues. From germline, CDR1 is SGHVS and CDR2 FNYEAQ. Full variable domain (remainder filled in from reference TRBV7-6 and TRBJ1-1): GAGVSQSPRYKVTKRGQDVALRCDPISGHVSLYWYRQALGQGPEFLTYFNYEAQQDKSGLPNDRFSAERPEGSISTLTIQRTEQRDSAMYRCASSLAEGGGYTEAFFGQGTRLTVV.

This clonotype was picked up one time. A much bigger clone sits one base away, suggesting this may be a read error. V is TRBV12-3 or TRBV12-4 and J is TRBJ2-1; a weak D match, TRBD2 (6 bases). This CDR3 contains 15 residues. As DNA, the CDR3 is TGTGCCAGCAGCATTACTAGCAGCTCCTACAATGGGCAGTTCTTC. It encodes CASSITSSSYNGQFF.

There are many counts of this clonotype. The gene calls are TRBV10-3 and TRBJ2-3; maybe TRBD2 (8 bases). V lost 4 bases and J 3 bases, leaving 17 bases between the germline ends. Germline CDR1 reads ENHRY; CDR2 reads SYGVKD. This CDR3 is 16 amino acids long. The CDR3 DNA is TGTGCCATCAGTGCAATACTAGCGGACAGGACAGATACGCAGTATTTT. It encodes CAISAILADRTDTQYF.

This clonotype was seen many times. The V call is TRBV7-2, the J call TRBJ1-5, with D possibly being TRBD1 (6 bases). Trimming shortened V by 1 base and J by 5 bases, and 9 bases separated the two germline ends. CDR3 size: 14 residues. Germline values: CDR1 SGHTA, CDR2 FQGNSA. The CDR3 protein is CASSLVDSDQPQHF. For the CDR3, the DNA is TGTGCCAGCAGCTTAGTGGACAGCGATCAGCCCCAGCATTTT.

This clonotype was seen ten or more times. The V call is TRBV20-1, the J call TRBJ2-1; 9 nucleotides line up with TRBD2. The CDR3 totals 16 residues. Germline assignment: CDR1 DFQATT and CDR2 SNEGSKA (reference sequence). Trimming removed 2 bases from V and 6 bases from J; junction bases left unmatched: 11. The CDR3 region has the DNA TGCAGTGCTAGACTAGCGGGAACTCACACGGGCAATGAGCAGTTCTTC. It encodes CSARLAGTHTGNEQFF.

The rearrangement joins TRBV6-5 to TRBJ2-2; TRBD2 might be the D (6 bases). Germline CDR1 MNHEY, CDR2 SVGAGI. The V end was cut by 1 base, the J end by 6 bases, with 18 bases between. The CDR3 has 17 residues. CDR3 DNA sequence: TGTGCCAGCAGTTACTTGCTAGGTGGGAGGCGGGCCGGGGAGCTGTTTTTT. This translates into CASSYLLGGRRAGELFF.

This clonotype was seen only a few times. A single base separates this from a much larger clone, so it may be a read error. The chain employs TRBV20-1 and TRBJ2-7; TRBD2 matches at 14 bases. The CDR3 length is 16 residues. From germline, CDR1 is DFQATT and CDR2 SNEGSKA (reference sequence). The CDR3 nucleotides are TGCTGTGTTCGACCGGGACTAGCGGGAGCTGGCTACGAGCAGTACTTC. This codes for CCVRPGLAGAGYEQYF.

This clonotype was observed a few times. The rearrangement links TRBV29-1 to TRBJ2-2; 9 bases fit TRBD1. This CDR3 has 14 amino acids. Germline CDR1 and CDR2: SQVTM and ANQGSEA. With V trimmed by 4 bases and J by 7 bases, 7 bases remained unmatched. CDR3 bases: TGCAGCGTTGGGGGACAGGGAGTCGGCGGGGAGCTGTTTTTT. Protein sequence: CSVGGQGVGGELFF.

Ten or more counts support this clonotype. The CDR3 DNA is TGCAGTGCTAGAGATTTTAAACTAGCTCTCCACAATGAGCAGTTCTTC. Translating gives CSARDFKLALHNEQFF. The chain carries TRBV20-1 and TRBJ2-1, with D possibly matching TRBD2 (6 bases). Germline CDR1 reads DFQATT; CDR2 reads SNEGSKA (reference sequence). Trimming removed 0 bases at V and 5 bases at J, with 17 bases between. The CDR3 sequence is 16 residues long.

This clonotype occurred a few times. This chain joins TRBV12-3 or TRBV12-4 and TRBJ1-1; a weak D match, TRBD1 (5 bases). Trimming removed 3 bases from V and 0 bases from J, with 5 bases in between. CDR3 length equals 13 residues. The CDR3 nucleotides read TGTGCCAGCAGTTTGGGGGTGAACACTGAAGCTTTCTTT. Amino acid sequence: CASSLGVNTEAFF.

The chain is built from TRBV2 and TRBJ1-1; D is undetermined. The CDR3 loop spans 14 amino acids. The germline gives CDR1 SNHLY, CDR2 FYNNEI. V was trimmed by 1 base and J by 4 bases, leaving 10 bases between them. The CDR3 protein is CASSEGLGSTEAFF. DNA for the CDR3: TGTGCCAGCAGTGAAGGGCTGGGCTCCACTGAAGCTTTCTTT.

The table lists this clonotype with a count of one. The CDR3 region is CASSMGTYGYTF. The DNA for the CDR3 is TGTGCCAGTAGTATGGGTACCTATGGCTACACCTTC. V gene TRBV19 combines with J gene TRBJ1-2; no definite D call. With 3 bases removed from V and 4 bases from J, the gap between germline ends came to 6 bases. There are 12 residues in the CDR3. Germline CDR1 and CDR2: LNHDA and SQIVND (reference sequence).

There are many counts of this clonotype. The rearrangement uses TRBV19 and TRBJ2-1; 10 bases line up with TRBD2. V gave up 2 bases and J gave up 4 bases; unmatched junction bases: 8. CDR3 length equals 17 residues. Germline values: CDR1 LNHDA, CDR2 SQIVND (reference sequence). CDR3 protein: CASSILTSGAYYNEQFF. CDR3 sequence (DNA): TGTGCCAGTAGTATACTAACTAGCGGGGCCTATTACAATGAGCAGTTCTTC.

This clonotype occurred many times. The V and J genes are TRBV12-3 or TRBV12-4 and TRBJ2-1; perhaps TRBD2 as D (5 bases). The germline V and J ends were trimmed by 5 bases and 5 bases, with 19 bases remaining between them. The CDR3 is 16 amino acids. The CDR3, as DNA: TGTGCCAGCAGTCTTGTCTCGGGGAAGGATCACAATGAGCAGTTCTTC. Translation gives CASSLVSGKDHNEQFF.

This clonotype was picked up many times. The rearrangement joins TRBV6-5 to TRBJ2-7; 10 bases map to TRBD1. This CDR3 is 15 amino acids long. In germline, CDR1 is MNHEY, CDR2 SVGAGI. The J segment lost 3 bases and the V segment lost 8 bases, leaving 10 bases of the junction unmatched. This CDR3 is CASHGGDRGFYEQYF. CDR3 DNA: TGTGCCAGCCACGGGGGGGACAGGGGATTCTACGAGCAGTACTTC.

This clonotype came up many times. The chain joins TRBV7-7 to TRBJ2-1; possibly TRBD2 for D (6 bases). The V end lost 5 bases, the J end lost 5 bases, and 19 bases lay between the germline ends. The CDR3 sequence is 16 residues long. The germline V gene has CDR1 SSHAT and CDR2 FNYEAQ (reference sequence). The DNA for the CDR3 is TGTGCCAGCAGCCCCACCTATTTAGGCGGGAACAATGAGCAGTTCTTC. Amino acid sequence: CASSPTYLGGNNEQFF.

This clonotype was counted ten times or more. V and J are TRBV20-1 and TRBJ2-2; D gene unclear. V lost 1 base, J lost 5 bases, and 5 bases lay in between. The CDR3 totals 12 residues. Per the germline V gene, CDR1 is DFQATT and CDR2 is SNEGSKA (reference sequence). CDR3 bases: TGCAGTGCTAGAGGTGTAACCGGGGAGCTGTTTTTT. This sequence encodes CSARGVTGELFF.

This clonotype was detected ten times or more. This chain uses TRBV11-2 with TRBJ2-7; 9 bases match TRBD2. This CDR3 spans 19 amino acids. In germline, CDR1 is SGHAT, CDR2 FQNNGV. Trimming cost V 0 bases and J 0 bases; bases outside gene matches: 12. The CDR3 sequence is CASSLETEVAGVGSYEQYF. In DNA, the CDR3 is TGTGCCAGCAGCTTAGAAACGGAGGTAGCGGGAGTGGGCTCCTACGAGCAGTACTTC. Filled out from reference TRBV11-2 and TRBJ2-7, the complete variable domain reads EAGVAQSPRYKIIEKRQSVAFWCNPISGHATLYWYQQILGQGPKLLIQFQNNGVVDDSQLPKDRFSAERLKGVDSTLKIQPAKLEDSAVYLCASSLETEVAGVGSYEQYFGPGTRLTVT.

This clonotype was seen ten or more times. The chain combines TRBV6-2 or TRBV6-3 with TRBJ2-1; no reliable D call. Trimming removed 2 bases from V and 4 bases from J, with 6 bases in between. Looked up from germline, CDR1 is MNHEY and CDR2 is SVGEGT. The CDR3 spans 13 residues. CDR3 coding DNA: TGTGCCAGCAGTTACGGTGGGTACAATGAGCAGTTCTTC. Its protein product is CASSYGGYNEQFF.

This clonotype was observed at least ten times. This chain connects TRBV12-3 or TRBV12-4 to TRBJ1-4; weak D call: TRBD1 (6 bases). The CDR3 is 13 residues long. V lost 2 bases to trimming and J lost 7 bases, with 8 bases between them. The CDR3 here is CASSLSGVEKLFF. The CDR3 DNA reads TGTGCCAGCAGTTTATCAGGGGTTGAAAAACTGTTTTTT.

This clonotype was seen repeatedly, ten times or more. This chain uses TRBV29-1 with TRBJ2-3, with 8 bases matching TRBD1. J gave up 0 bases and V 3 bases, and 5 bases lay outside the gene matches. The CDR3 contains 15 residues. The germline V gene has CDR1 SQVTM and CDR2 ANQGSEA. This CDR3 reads CSVDRRQGSTDTQYF. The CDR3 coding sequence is TGCAGCGTTGACCGTAGACAGGGGAGCACAGATACGCAGTATTTT.

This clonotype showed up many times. CDR3 loop: CASSSRTGWDGELFF. The CDR3 DNA reads TGCGCCAGCAGCTCCCGGACAGGGTGGGACGGGGAGCTGTTTTTT. The chain joins TRBV5-1 to TRBJ2-2; 8 bases align to TRBD1. Looked up from germline, CDR1 is SGHRS and CDR2 is YFSETQ. V gave up 3 bases and J gave up 7 bases; unmatched junction bases: 8. The CDR3 is 15 amino acids. Full variable domain (rest looked up from reference TRBV5-1 and TRBJ2-2): KAGVTQTPRYLIKTRGQQVTLSCSPISGHRSVSWYQQTPGQGLQFLFEYFSETQRNKGNFPGRFSGRQFSNSRSEMNVSTLELGDSALYLCASSSRTGWDGELFFGEGSRLTVL.

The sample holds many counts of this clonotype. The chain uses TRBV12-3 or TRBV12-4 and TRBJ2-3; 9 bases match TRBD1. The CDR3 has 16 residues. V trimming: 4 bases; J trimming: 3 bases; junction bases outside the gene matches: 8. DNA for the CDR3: TGTGCCAGCAGTTCCCGTGACAGGGGGATAACAGATACGCAGTATTTT. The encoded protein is CASSSRDRGITDTQYF.

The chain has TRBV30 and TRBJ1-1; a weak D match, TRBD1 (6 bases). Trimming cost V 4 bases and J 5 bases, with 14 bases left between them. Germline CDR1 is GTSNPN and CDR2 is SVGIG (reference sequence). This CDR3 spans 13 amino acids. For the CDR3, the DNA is TGTGCCTGGAAGGTCCAGGGGTTAACTGAAGCTTTCTTT. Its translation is CAWKVQGLTEAFF.

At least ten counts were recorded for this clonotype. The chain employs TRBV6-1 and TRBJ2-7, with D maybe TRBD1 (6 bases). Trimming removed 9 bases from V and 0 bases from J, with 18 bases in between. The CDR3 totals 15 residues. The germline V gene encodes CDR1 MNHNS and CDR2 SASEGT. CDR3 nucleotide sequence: TGTGCCAGTCGTGAAACAGACAGGAGCTCCTACGAGCAGTACTTC. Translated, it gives CASRETDRSSYEQYF.

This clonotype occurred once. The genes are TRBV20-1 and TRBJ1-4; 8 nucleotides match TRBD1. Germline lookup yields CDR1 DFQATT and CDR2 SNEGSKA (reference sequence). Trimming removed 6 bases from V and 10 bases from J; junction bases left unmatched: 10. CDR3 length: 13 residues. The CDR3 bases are TGCAGTGCCTCAGGGCAGGGGGCAAGAAAACTGTTTTTT. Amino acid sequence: CSASGQGARKLFF.

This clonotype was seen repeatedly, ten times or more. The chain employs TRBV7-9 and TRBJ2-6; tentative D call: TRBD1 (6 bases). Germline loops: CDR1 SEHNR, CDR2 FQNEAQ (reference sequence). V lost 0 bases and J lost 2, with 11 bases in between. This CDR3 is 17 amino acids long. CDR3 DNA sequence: TGTGCCAGCAGCTTAGCGCCAGGGGAACCTGGGGCCAACGTCCTGACTTTC. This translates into CASSLAPGEPGANVLTF.

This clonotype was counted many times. This CDR3 is CASSLAAGTEAFF. In DNA, the CDR3 is TGCGCCAGCAGCTTGGCCGCAGGGACTGAAGCTTTCTTT. This sequence joins TRBV5-1 and TRBJ1-1; TRBD1 might be the D (5 bases). Trimming took 0 bases from V and 5 from J, leaving 8 bases between them. Germline V gene sequence: CDR1 SGHRS, CDR2 YFSETQ. There are 13 residues in the CDR3.